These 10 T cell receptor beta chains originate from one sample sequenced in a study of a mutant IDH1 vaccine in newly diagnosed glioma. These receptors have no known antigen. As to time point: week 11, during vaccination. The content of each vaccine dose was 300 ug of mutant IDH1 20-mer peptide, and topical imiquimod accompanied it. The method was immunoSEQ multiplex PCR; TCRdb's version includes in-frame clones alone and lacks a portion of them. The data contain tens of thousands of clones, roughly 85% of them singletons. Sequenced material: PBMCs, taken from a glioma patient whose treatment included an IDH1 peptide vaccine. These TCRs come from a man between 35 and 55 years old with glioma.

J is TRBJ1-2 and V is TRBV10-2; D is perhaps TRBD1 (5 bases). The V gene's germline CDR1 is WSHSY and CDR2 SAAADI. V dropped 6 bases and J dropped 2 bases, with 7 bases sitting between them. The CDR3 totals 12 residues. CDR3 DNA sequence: TGCGCCAGCAGGGAGGGGAACTATGGCTACACCTTC. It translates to CASREGNYGYTF.

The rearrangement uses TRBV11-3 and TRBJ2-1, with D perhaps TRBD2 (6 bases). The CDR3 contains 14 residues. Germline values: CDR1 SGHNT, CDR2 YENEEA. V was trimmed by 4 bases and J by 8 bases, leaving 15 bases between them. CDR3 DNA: TGTGCCAGCAGCTCCCCGCCCGGGACTCATGAGCAGTTCTTC. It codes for CASSSPPGTHEQFF.

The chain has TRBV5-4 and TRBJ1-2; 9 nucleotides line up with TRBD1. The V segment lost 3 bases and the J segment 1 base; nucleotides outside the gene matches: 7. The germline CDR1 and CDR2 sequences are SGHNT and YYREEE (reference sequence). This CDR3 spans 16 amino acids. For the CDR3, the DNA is TGTGCCAGCAGCTCGGTTCGGGACAGGGTTAACTATGGCTACACCTTC. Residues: CASSSVRDRVNYGYTF.

The CDR3 coding sequence is TGCAGCGTGGAAATCCCGTGGACCCGGCGGGGCACAGATACGCAGTATTTT. It yields the protein CSVEIPWTRRGTDTQYF. V gene TRBV29-1 combines with J gene TRBJ2-3; D is perhaps TRBD2 (5 bases). Germline lookup yields CDR1 SQVTM and CDR2 ANQGSEA. The CDR3 extends over 17 amino acids. The germline V and J ends were trimmed by 6 bases and 1 base, with 23 bases remaining between them.

For the CDR3, the DNA is TGTGCCAGCAGCTTAGGCGTAGGTCTTTTCACAGATACGCAGTATTTT. This translates into CASSLGVGLFTDTQYF. The V call is TRBV11-2, the J call TRBJ2-3, with D unclear. The ends were cut back, 1 base at V and 2 bases at J, with 13 bases in the middle. The V gene's germline CDR1 is SGHAT and CDR2 FQNNGV. This CDR3 region has 16 residues.

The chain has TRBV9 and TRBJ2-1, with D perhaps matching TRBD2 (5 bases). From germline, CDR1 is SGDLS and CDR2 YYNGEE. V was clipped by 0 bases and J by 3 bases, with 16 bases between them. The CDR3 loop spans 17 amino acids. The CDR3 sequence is CASSVEGGLSGYNEQFF. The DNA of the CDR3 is TGTGCCAGCAGCGTAGAAGGCGGGCTGTCAGGCTACAATGAGCAGTTCTTC.

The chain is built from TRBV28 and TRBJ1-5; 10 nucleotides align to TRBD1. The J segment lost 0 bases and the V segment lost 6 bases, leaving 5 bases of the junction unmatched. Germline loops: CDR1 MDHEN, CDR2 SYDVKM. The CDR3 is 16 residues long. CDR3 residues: CASRRRTGGSNQPQHF. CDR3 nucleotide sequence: TGTGCCAGCAGGCGCAGGACAGGGGGTAGCAATCAGCCCCAGCATTTT. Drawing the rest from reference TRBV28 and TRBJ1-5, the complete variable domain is DVKVTQSSRYLVKRTGEKVFLECVQDMDHENMFWYRQDPGLGLRLIYFSYDVKMKEKGDIPEGYSVSREKKERFSLILESASTNQTSMYLCASRRRTGGSNQPQHFGDGTRLSIL.

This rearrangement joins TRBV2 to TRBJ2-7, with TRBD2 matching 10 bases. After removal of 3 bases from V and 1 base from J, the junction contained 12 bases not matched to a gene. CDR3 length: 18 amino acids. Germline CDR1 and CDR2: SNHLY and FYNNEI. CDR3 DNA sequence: TGTGCCAGCAGTGATTTGGAACTAGCGGGGACCTCTTCCTACGAGCAGTACTTC. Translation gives CASSDLELAGTSSYEQYF.

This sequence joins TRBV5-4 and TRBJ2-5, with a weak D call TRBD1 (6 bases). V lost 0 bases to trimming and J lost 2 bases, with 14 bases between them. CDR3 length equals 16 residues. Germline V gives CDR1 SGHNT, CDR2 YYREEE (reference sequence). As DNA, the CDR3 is TGTGCCAGCAGCTTGGGGGGGCTCCCTAGTCAAGAGACCCAGTACTTC. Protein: CASSLGGLPSQETQYF.

CDR3 coding DNA: TGTGCCAGCAGTGGTCAATGGAACACTGAAGCTTTCTTT. This translates into CASSGQWNTEAFF. The chain uses TRBV6-1 and TRBJ1-1; D ambiguous. The CDR3 totals 13 residues. V lost 4 bases and J 1 base, leaving 7 bases between the germline ends. Per germline, CDR1 MNHNS and CDR2 SASEGT.